These T cell receptor beta chains were read from a single sample in a study of Ad26.COV2.S vaccination and SARS-CoV-2 variants. Repertoires were generated with immunoSEQ multiplex PCR, while TCRdb's copy carries only in-frame clones and drops some. The repertoire holds around 300,000 clones, with 75% to 90% as singletons. The source was peripheral blood, collected in a trial of Ad26.COV2.S vaccine versus placebo. These receptors were taken from a person aged 18 to 65 who received the Ad26.COV2.S COVID-19 vaccine or a placebo. Both conserved end residues are part of each CDR3. The order of the fields is V gene, J gene, D gene, clone size, CDR3 protein, CDR3 DNA. The D gene is left open where the match is weak. For some rows the clone size is stated as once, few or many, or as a class when expanded; others skip it.

v_gene: TRBV24-1; j_gene: TRBJ1-5; d_gene: TRBD1; abundance: -; CDR3aa: CATSQGGNQPQHF; CDR3nt: TGTGCCACCAGCCAGGGGGGAAATCAGCCCCAGCATTTT
v_gene: TRBV5-6; j_gene: TRBJ2-7; d_gene: -; abundance: few; CDR3aa: CASSLHTEQYF; CDR3nt: TGTGCCAGCAGCTTGCATACCGAGCAGTACTTC
v_gene: TRBV7-6; j_gene: TRBJ2-4; d_gene: TRBD2; abundance: few; CDR3aa: CASSLEASGTLAKNIQYF; CDR3nt: TGTGCCAGCAGCTTAGAGGCTAGCGGGACCTTAGCCAAAAACATTCAGTACTTC
v_gene: TRBV19; j_gene: TRBJ2-1; d_gene: TRBD2; abundance: once; CDR3aa: CASSIDRTSGTPGTSYNEQFF; CDR3nt: TGTGCCAGTAGTATAGACCGGACTAGCGGGACACCCGGGACCTCCTACAATGAGCAGTTCTTC
v_gene: TRBV7-2; j_gene: TRBJ2-7; d_gene: TRBD1; abundance: -; CDR3aa: CASSHDREDEQYF; CDR3nt: TGTGCCAGCAGCCACGACAGGGAAGACGAGCAGTACTTC
v_gene: TRBV28; j_gene: TRBJ1-6; d_gene: -; abundance: once; CDR3aa: CASSPIRGGNSPLHF; CDR3nt: TGTGCCAGCAGTCCCATCAGGGGTGGTAATTCACCCCTCCACTTT
v_gene: TRBV7-9; j_gene: TRBJ2-3; d_gene: -; abundance: -; CDR3aa: CASSPTMYDQYPSTDTQYF; CDR3nt: TGTGCCAGCAGCCCCACCATGTACGACCAATATCCTAGCACAGATACGCAGTATTTT
v_gene: TRBV12-3/TRBV12-4; j_gene: TRBJ1-1; d_gene: -; abundance: -; CDR3aa: CASSFTGAEAFF; CDR3nt: TGTGCCAGCAGTTTTACGGGGGCTGAAGCTTTCTTT
v_gene: TRBV6-5; j_gene: TRBJ1-1; d_gene: -; abundance: -; CDR3aa: CASSYSGGTEAFF; CDR3nt: TGTGCCAGCAGTTACTCAGGGGGCACTGAAGCTTTCTTT
v_gene: TRBV7-2; j_gene: TRBJ1-4; d_gene: -; abundance: -; CDR3aa: CASSPSTSGSLGEKLFF; CDR3nt: TGTGCCAGCAGTCCTTCGACGTCAGGGTCCCTTGGGGAAAAACTGTTTTTT
v_gene: TRBV9; j_gene: TRBJ1-1; d_gene: TRBD1; abundance: -; CDR3aa: CASSSWTGGDTEAFF; CDR3nt: TGTGCCAGCAGCTCTTGGACAGGGGGGGACACTGAAGCTTTCTTT
v_gene: TRBV29-1; j_gene: TRBJ2-1; d_gene: -; abundance: -; CDR3aa: CSVARGVLYNEQFF; CDR3nt: TGCAGCGTCGCTAGGGGGGTCCTATACAATGAGCAGTTCTTC
v_gene: TRBV6-6; j_gene: TRBJ1-2; d_gene: -; abundance: -; CDR3aa: CASSLGRDYGYTF; CDR3nt: TGTGCCAGCAGCCTCGGGCGGGATTATGGCTACACCTTC
v_gene: TRBV5-1; j_gene: TRBJ2-1; d_gene: TRBD2; abundance: -; CDR3aa: CASSQVGLAGVNEQFF; CDR3nt: TGCGCCAGCAGCCAGGTCGGACTAGCGGGAGTCAATGAGCAGTTCTTC
v_gene: TRBV28; j_gene: TRBJ2-7; d_gene: TRBD2; abundance: -; CDR3aa: CASSLFSGSYEQYF; CDR3nt: TGTGCCAGCAGTTTATTTAGCGGGAGCTACGAGCAGTACTTC
v_gene: TRBV7-2; j_gene: TRBJ1-4; d_gene: TRBD1; abundance: -; CDR3aa: CATGTGTNEKLFF; CDR3nt: TGTGCCACCGGGACAGGGACTAATGAAAAACTGTTTTTT
v_gene: TRBV19; j_gene: TRBJ2-7; d_gene: -; abundance: -; CDR3aa: CASSTGPGIYEQYF; CDR3nt: TGTGCCAGTAGTACAGGACCAGGAATCTACGAGCAGTACTTC
v_gene: TRBV12-3/TRBV12-4; j_gene: TRBJ1-1; d_gene: -; abundance: many; CDR3aa: CASRWDRAFEAFF; CDR3nt: TGTGCCAGCAGGTGGGACCGAGCCTTTGAAGCTTTCTTT
v_gene: TRBV9; j_gene: TRBJ2-3; d_gene: TRBD2; abundance: -; CDR3aa: CASEGTSGRSTDTQYF; CDR3nt: TGTGCCAGCGAGGGGACTAGCGGCCGTAGCACAGATACGCAGTATTTT
v_gene: TRBV19; j_gene: TRBJ1-2; d_gene: -; abundance: -; CDR3aa: CASSIRDYGYTF; CDR3nt: TGTGCCAGTAGTATTCGCGACTATGGCTACACCTTC
v_gene: TRBV28; j_gene: TRBJ2-3; d_gene: TRBD2; abundance: -; CDR3aa: CASSSRLAGGDTQYF; CDR3nt: TGTGCCAGCAGTTCCCGGCTGGCGGGGGGAGATACGCAGTATTTT
v_gene: TRBV12-3/TRBV12-4; j_gene: TRBJ2-4; d_gene: TRBD1; abundance: -; CDR3aa: CATVDTGENIQYF; CDR3nt: TGTGCCACCGTAGACACAGGGGAGAACATTCAGTACTTC
v_gene: TRBV7-8; j_gene: TRBJ1-5; d_gene: -; abundance: once; CDR3aa: CASSSGHYSNQPQHF; CDR3nt: TGTGCCAGCAGCTCGGGACATTATAGCAATCAGCCCCAGCATTTT
v_gene: TRBV28; j_gene: TRBJ1-2; d_gene: TRBD1; abundance: -; CDR3aa: CASSSRQGAHYGYTF; CDR3nt: TGTGCCAGCAGTTCCAGACAGGGGGCCCACTATGGCTACACCTTC
v_gene: TRBV28; j_gene: TRBJ1-2; d_gene: -; abundance: -; CDR3aa: CASSLDSGYTF; CDR3nt: TGTGCCAGCAGTCTCGACAGTGGCTACACCTTC
v_gene: TRBV6-2/TRBV6-3; j_gene: TRBJ1-6; d_gene: -; abundance: -; CDR3aa: CASSYDSSDNSPLHF; CDR3nt: TGTGCCAGCAGTTACGACAGCTCCGATAATTCACCCCTCCACTTT
v_gene: TRBV6-1; j_gene: TRBJ1-2; d_gene: TRBD1; abundance: -; CDR3aa: CASSDRQGYGYTF; CDR3nt: TGTGCCAGCAGTGACAGACAGGGTTATGGCTACACCTTC
v_gene: TRBV19; j_gene: TRBJ2-5; d_gene: TRBD2; abundance: -; CDR3aa: CASSWTSGRAAETQYF; CDR3nt: TGTGCCAGTTCTTGGACTAGCGGGAGGGCCGCGGAGACCCAGTACTTC
v_gene: TRBV13; j_gene: TRBJ1-1; d_gene: TRBD1; abundance: few; CDR3aa: CASSSERGPNTEAFF; CDR3nt: TGTGCCAGCAGCAGCGAGAGGGGGCCCAACACTGAAGCTTTCTTT
v_gene: TRBV27; j_gene: TRBJ2-7; d_gene: -; abundance: -; CDR3aa: CASSFVKDANYEQYF; CDR3nt: TGTGCCAGCAGTTTCGTTAAGGACGCCAACTACGAGCAGTACTTC
v_gene: TRBV2; j_gene: TRBJ1-2; d_gene: -; abundance: once; CDR3aa: CASSRDMDYGYTF; CDR3nt: TGTGCCAGCAGCAGAGACATGGACTATGGCTACACCTTC
v_gene: TRBV5-6; j_gene: TRBJ1-2; d_gene: -; abundance: -; CDR3aa: CASSRQLLNYGYTF; CDR3nt: TGTGCCAGCAGCCGACAGCTACTTAACTATGGCTACACCTTC
v_gene: TRBV7-2; j_gene: TRBJ1-2; d_gene: -; abundance: -; CDR3aa: CASSLGTPRRYTF; CDR3nt: TGTGCCAGCAGCTTAGGGACCCCGCGGCGCTACACCTTC
v_gene: TRBV6-2/TRBV6-3; j_gene: TRBJ1-4; d_gene: -; abundance: many; CDR3aa: CASSYGRGSEKLFF; CDR3nt: TGTGCCAGCAGTTACGGGAGGGGAAGCGAAAAACTGTTTTTT
v_gene: TRBV4-2; j_gene: TRBJ2-3; d_gene: -; abundance: -; CDR3aa: CASSQTSRGTDTQYF; CDR3nt: TGTGCCAGCAGCCAAACCTCGAGGGGCACAGATACGCAGTATTTT
v_gene: TRBV7-9; j_gene: TRBJ2-5; d_gene: TRBD1; abundance: few; CDR3aa: CASSPSNRGGAQETQYF; CDR3nt: TGTGCCAGCAGCCCCTCTAACAGGGGTGGGGCGCAAGAGACCCAGTACTTC
v_gene: TRBV28; j_gene: TRBJ1-5; d_gene: -; abundance: once; CDR3aa: CASRWGNQPQHF; CDR3nt: TGTGCCAGCAGGTGGGGTAATCAGCCCCAGCATTTT
v_gene: TRBV7-9; j_gene: TRBJ2-5; d_gene: TRBD2; abundance: -; CDR3aa: CASSLARGERGTQYF; CDR3nt: TGTGCCAGCAGCTTAGCGCGGGGAGAGCGGGGGACCCAGTACTTC